Shown below are 10 T cell receptor beta chains from a single sample sequenced in a study of T-cell reconstitution after alpha-beta-depleted transplantation in children. Molecular barcoding with unique molecular identifiers was used for the TCRbeta library. Via MiXCR, TCRdb re-called the PCR reads, giving one row per CDR3 protein. The table has some 840,000 distinct CDR3 sequences, around 17% seen once; the top ten hold approximately 5%. The specimen comprised PBMCs, mostly from graft donor cells, sampled 360 days after TCRalphabeta/CD19-depleted stem cell transplant. All receptors derive from a male patient aged 10 to 17 who had a stem cell transplant for acute lymphoblastic leukemia, so the T cells may come from the graft donor.

This chain uses TRBV5-1 with TRBJ2-5; D perhaps matches TRBD1 (8 bases). The CDR3 sequence is 14 residues long. CDR1 is SGHRS and CDR2 is YFSETQ in the germline V gene. Trimming removed 4 bases at V and 3 bases at J, with 13 bases between. CDR3 in amino acids: CASSHRGREETQYF. The CDR3 DNA follows: TGCGCCAGCAGCCACAGGGGGAGGGAAGAGACCCAGTACTTC. Using reference TRBV5-1 and TRBJ2-5 for the parts outside the CDR3, the full variable domain is KAGVTQTPRYLIKTRGQQVTLSCSPISGHRSVSWYQQTPGQGLQFLFEYFSETQRNKGNFPGRFSGRQFSNSRSEMNVSTLELGDSALYLCASSHRGREETQYFGPGTRLLVL.

This clonotype was seen ten or more times. This rearrangement joins TRBV5-6 to TRBJ2-1; D not certain. Trimming took 4 bases from V and 3 from J, leaving 14 bases between them. There are 15 residues in the CDR3. Germline V gene data show CDR1 as SGHDT and CDR2 as YYEEEE. The CDR3 region is CASSPSGWDYNEQFF. DNA of the CDR3: TGTGCCAGCAGCCCCTCCGGGTGGGACTACAATGAGCAGTTCTTC.

The chain joins TRBV20-1 to TRBJ1-5; D is undetermined. From germline, CDR1 is DFQATT and CDR2 SNEGSKA (reference sequence). CDR3 length: 13 amino acids. V dropped 6 bases and J dropped 2 bases, with 11 bases sitting between them. The CDR3 sequence is CSAAAGGNQPQHF. As DNA, the CDR3 is TGCAGTGCCGCCGCCGGGGGCAATCAGCCCCAGCATTTT.

This clonotype was picked up a small number of times. The V gene is TRBV12-3 or TRBV12-4, the J gene TRBJ1-1; no firm D call. V was cut by 7 bases and J by 10 bases, with 16 bases left in between. This CDR3 has 12 amino acids. The CDR3 protein is CASISFERVAFF. In DNA, the CDR3 is TGTGCCAGCATTTCCTTCGAGAGGGTAGCTTTCTTT.

V is TRBV25-1 and J is TRBJ2-7; D is uncertain. CDR1 and CDR2 from the germline V gene are MGHDK and SYGVNS. The V and J ends lost 5 bases and 5 bases respectively, with 4 bases between them. This CDR3 region has 10 residues. The CDR3 region has the DNA TGTGCCAGCAGTAGTCACGAGCAGTACTTC. This gives the protein CASSSHEQYF.

Note on this clonotype: No conserved phenylalanine or tryptophan is present at the end of the CDR3, so a read error is the likely explanation. V and J are TRBV6-1 and TRBJ2-7; D could derive from TRBD1 or TRBD2 (5 bases each). Germline assignment: CDR1 MNHNS and CDR2 SASEGT. V was cut by 3 bases and J by 1 base, with 13 bases left in between. The CDR3 contains 15 residues. The CDR3 DNA reads TGTGCCAGCAGTGATGATCCTGGGGGATCCTACGAGCAGTACTTG. Protein: CASSDDPGGSYEQYL.

The chain links TRBV5-5 to TRBJ1-1; D is perhaps TRBD1 (5 bases). Between the trimmed V and J ends, which lost 0 bases and 0 bases, there was a span of 12 bases. Germline values: CDR1 SGHKS, CDR2 YYEKEE (reference sequence). The length of the CDR3 is 16 residues. The chain's CDR3 is CASSLVVGGMNTEAFF. CDR3 bases: TGTGCCAGCAGCTTGGTAGTGGGGGGGATGAACACTGAAGCTTTCTTT.

The sample holds a few counts of this clonotype. J is TRBJ2-7 and V is TRBV20-1; D perhaps matches TRBD2 (5 bases). CDR1 and CDR2 from the germline V gene are DFQATT and SNEGSKA (reference sequence). The CDR3 has 15 amino acids. With 0 bases removed from V and 0 bases from J, the gap between germline ends came to 12 bases. In DNA, the CDR3 is TGCAGTGCTAGAGATTCGGAGGACCCCTCCTACGAGCAGTACTTC. This sequence encodes CSARDSEDPSYEQYF.

The chain's CDR3 is CASSQDQAGAVYGYTF. In DNA, the CDR3 is TGTGCCAGCAGCCAAGATCAAGCGGGGGCGGTTTATGGCTACACCTTC. The chain is built from TRBV4-2 and TRBJ1-2; a weak D match, TRBD1 (6 bases). The V gene's germline CDR1 is LGHNA and CDR2 YNFKEQ. CDR3 length: 16 residues. The V and J ends lost 0 bases and 5 bases respectively, with 16 bases between them.

The V gene is TRBV15, the J gene TRBJ2-1; D not certain. V dropped 2 bases and J dropped 8 bases, with 13 bases sitting between them. Germline lookup yields CDR1 LNHNV and CDR2 YYDKDF (reference sequence). The CDR3 is 14 amino acids. Here the CDR3 DNA reads TGTGCCACCAGCAGAAGAACTATTGCGTATGAGCAGTTCTTC. It codes for CATSRRTIAYEQFF.